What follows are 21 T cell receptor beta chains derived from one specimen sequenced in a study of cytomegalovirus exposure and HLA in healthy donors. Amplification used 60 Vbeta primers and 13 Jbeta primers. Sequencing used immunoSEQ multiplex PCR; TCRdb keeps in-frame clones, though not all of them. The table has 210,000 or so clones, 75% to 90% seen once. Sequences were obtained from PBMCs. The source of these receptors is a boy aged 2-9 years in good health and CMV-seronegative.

The CDR3 nucleotides are TGTGCCAGCAGTCCCGGAGGAGACTCTTACAATGAGCAGTTCTTC. Its protein is CASSPGGDSYNEQFF. The chain employs TRBV11-3 and TRBJ2-1; a possible D gene is TRBD2 (5 bases). This CDR3 is 15 amino acids long. Germline values: CDR1 SGHNT, CDR2 YENEEA. The V gene lost 6 bases and the J gene lost 4 bases, with 16 bases spanning the gap.

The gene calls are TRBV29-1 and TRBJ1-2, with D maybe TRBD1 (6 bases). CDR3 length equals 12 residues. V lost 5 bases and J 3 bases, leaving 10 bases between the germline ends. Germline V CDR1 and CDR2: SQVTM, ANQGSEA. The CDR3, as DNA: TGCAGCGTTTCAGGGGCTGACTATGGCTACACCTTC. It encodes CSVSGADYGYTF.

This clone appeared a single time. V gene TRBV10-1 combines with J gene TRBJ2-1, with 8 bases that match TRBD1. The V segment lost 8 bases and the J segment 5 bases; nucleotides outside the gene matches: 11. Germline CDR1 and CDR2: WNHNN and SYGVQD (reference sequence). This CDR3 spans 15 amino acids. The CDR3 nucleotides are TGCGCCAGCCTACAACAGGGGGGAGAGAACAATGAGCAGTTCTTC. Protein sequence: CASLQQGGENNEQFF.

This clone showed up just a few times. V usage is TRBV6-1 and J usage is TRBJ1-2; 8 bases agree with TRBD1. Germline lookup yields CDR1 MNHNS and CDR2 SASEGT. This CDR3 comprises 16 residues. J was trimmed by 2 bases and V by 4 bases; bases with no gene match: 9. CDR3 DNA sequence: TGTGCCAGCAGTGGGGGGGATTGGGACAGGAACTATGGCTACACCTTC. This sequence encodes CASSGGDWDRNYGYTF.

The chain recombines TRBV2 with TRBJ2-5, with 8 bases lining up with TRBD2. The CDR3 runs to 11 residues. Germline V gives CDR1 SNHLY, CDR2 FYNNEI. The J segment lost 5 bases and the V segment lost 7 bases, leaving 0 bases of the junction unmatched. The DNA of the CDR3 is TGTGCCAGCACGGGGGGGGAGACCCAGTACTTC. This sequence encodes CASTGGETQYF.

The DNA for the CDR3 is TGCAGTGCTACGAGGAGCTACGAGCAGTACTTC. It specifies CSATRSYEQYF. The V gene is TRBV20-1, the J gene TRBJ2-7; no clear D gene. Germline lookup yields CDR1 DFQATT and CDR2 SNEGSKA (reference sequence). V lost 4 bases and J lost 3, with 7 bases in between. The CDR3 extends over 11 amino acids.

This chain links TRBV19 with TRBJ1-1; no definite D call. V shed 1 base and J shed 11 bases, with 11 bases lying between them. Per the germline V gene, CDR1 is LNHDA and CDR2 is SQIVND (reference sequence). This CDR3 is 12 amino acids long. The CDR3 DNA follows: TGTGCCAGTAGTATAGCCGGGTCCGGGGCTTTCTTT. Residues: CASSIAGSGAFF.

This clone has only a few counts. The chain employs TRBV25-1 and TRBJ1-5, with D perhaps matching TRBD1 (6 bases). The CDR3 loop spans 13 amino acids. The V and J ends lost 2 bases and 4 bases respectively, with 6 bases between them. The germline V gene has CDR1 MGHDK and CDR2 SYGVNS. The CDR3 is CASSETGNQPQHF. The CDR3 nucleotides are TGTGCCAGCAGTGAAACAGGGAATCAGCCCCAGCATTTT.

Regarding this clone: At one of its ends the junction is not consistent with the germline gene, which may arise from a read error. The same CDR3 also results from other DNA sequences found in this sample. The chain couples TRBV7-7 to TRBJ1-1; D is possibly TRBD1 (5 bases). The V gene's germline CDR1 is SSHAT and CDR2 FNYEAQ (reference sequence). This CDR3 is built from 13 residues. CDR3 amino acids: CASSLDRNTEAFF. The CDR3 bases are TGTGCTAGCAGCTTAGACAGGAACACTGAAGCTTTCTTT.

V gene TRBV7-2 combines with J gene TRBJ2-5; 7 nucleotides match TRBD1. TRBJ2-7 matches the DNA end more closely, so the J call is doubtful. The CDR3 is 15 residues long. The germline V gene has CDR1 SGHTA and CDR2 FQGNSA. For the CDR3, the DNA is TGTGCCAGCACCCTTAGGGGACAGACCAACTACGAGCAGTACTTC. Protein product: CASTLRGQTNYEQYF.

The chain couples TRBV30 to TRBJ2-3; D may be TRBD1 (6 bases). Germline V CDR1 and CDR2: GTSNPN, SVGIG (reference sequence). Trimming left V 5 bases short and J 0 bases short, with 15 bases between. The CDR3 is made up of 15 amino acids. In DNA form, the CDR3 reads TGTGCCTGGGGTCAAGACAGGTCTAGCACAGATACGCAGTATTTT. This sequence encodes CAWGQDRSSTDTQYF.

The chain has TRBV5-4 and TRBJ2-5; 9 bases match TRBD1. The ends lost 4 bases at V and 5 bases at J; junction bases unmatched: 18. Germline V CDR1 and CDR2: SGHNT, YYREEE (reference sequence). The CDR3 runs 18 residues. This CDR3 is CASSRILLGTGFRETQYF. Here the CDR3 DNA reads TGTGCCAGCAGCCGAATCTTATTGGGGACAGGGTTTAGGGAGACCCAGTACTTC.

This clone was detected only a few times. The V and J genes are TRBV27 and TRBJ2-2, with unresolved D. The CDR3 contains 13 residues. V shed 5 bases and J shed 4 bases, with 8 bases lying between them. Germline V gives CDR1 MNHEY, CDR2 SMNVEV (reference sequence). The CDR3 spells CASSPFSTGELFF. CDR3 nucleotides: TGTGCCAGCAGTCCTTTTTCCACCGGGGAGCTGTTTTTT.

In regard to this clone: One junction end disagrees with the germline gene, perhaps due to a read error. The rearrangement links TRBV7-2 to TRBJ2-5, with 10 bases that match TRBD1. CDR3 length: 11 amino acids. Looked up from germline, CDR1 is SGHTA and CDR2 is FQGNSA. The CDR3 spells CASSPTGTGDF. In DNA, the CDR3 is TGTGCCAGCAGCCCTACCGGGACAGGGGACTTC.

The CDR3 region is CASSVRGGPQNEQFF. The CDR3 DNA reads as TGTGCCAGCAGTGTGCGGGGGGGGCCCCAAAATGAGCAGTTCTTC. The V gene is TRBV6-1, the J gene TRBJ2-1, with 9 nucleotides matching TRBD2. V gave up 4 bases and J gave up 7 bases; unmatched junction bases: 8. CDR1 and CDR2 (germline): MNHNS, SASEGT. This CDR3 is 15 amino acids long.

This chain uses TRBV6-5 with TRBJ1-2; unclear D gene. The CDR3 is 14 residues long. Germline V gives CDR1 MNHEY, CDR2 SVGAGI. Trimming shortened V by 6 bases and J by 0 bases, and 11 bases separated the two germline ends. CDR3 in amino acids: CASSYRVANYGYTF. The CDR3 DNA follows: TGTGCCAGCAGCTACCGGGTAGCTAACTATGGCTACACCTTC.

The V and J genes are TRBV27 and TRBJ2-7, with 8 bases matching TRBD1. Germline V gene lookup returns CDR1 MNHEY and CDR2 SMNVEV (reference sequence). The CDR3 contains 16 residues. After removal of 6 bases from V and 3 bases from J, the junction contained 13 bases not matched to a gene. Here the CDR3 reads CASSLWGRTGIYEQYF. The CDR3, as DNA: TGTGCCAGCAGCCTATGGGGAAGGACAGGGATCTACGAGCAGTACTTC.

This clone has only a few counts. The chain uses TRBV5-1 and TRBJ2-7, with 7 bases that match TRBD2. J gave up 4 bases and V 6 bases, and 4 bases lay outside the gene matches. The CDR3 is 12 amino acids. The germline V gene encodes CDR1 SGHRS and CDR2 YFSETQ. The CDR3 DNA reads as TGCGCCAGCAAGGGCGGGAGTTACGAGCAGTACTTC. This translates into CASKGGSYEQYF.

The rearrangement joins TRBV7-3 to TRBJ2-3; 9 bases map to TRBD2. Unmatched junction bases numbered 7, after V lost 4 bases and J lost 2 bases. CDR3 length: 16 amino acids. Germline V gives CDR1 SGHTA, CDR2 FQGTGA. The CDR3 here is CASSSGGGGTTDTQYF. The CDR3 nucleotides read TGTGCCAGCAGCTCCGGCGGGGGGGGTACCACAGATACGCAGTATTTT.

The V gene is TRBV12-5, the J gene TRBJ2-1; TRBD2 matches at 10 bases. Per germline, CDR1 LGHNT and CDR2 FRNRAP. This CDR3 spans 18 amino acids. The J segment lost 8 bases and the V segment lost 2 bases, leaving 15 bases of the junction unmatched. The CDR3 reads CASGLSPKRGGGVHEQFF. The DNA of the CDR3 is TGTGCTAGTGGTTTGTCCCCTAAGCGGGGGGGCGGGGTCCATGAGCAGTTCTTC.

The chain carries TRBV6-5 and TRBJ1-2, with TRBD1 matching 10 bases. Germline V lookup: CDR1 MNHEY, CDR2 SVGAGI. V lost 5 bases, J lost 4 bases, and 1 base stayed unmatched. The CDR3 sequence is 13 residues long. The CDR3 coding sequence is TGTGCCAGCAGTCGGGACAGGGGCTATGGCTACACCTTC. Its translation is CASSRDRGYGYTF.